This TCR beta chain was obtained from a study of lung T cells in sarcoidosis with Löfgren's syndrome. As for the study in general: Analyses focused on Löfgren's syndrome patients. General observations from the study: Versus controls, Löfgren's syndrome patients reportedly showed TRAV12-1 and TRBV2 as most expanded.

This clonotype is termed medium-sized (0.01 to 0.1%). Antigen: not known. MiXCR was run by TCRdb on the reads, yielding one entry per CDR3 protein. Here the sample spans 20,000 or so distinct CDR3 sequences, about 20% being singletons. The length of the CDR3 is 14 residues. The germline V and J ends were trimmed by 3 bases and 2 bases, with 11 bases remaining between them. Germline assignment: CDR1 DFQATT and CDR2 SNEGSKA (reference sequence). The sequenced material came from CD4+ T cells from PBMCs. The receptor was isolated from a human donor with sarcoidosis (Löfgren's syndrome or another form), or a control subject (not recorded which). This sequence joins TRBV20-1 and TRBJ1-5; D perhaps matches TRBD1 (5 bases). The CDR3 region has the DNA TGCAGTGCTAGTAGGGGAAGTCGCAATCAGCCCCAGCATTTT. It is translated as CSASRGSRNQPQHF.